The 10 T cell receptor beta chains reported below all come from one sample, sequenced in a study of shared clonotypes between healthy human individuals. TCRdb's copy holds only in-frame clones and misses some; the assay was immunoSEQ multiplex PCR. The sample comprises over a million clones, about four fifths of which are singletons, and roughly 0.62% rests with the top ten. The sequencing sample was made of memory CD4+ T cells from PBMCs. Subset meaning: CD45RA-negative fraction. These receptors originate from a man aged 18 to 29 in good health. Some clones in this sample may be carry-over from other donors' samples.

CDR3 protein: CASTPGTASYNEQFF. The DNA of the CDR3 is TGTGCCAGCACCCCCGGGACGGCATCCTACAATGAGCAGTTCTTC. The chain employs TRBV9 and TRBJ2-1; either TRBD1 or TRBD2 may fit D (5 bases each). Trimming left V 6 bases short and J 1 base short, with 14 bases between. The CDR3 loop spans 15 amino acids. Per germline, CDR1 SGDLS and CDR2 YYNGEE.

The gene calls are TRBV5-1 and TRBJ2-1; 10 bases fit TRBD2. Germline CDR1 SGHRS, CDR2 YFSETQ. Trimming removed 0 bases from V and 5 bases from J; junction bases left unmatched: 14. The CDR3 consists of 19 residues. CDR3: CASSLGRPGLAPSNNEQFF. The CDR3 DNA is TGCGCCAGCAGCTTGGGAAGACCGGGACTAGCGCCCTCAAACAATGAGCAGTTCTTC. The full variable domain, with the rest looked up from reference TRBV5-1 and TRBJ2-1, is KAGVTQTPRYLIKTRGQQVTLSCSPISGHRSVSWYQQTPGQGLQFLFEYFSETQRNKGNFPGRFSGRQFSNSRSEMNVSTLELGDSALYLCASSLGRPGLAPSNNEQFFGPGTRLTVL.

In the case of this clone: Other DNA sequences in the same sample also yield this CDR3. The chain uses TRBV7-2 and TRBJ1-2, with 10 bases identical to TRBD1. Trimming at V came to 5 bases and at J to 4 bases, leaving 4 bases not matched to a gene. This CDR3 spans 14 amino acids. Per germline, CDR1 SGHTA and CDR2 FQGNSA. DNA of the CDR3: TGTGCCAGCAGCCAGACAGGGGGCGCCTATGGCTACACCTTC. It codes for CASSQTGGAYGYTF.

This clone has more than one count but fewer than ten. J is TRBJ1-5 and V is TRBV2, with D tentatively TRBD1 (6 bases). In germline, CDR1 is SNHLY, CDR2 FYNNEI. The CDR3 loop spans 17 amino acids. V was shortened by 1 base and J by 6 bases, with 19 bases between the two germline ends. The CDR3 loop is CASSEVQGPVGGQPQHF. The CDR3 DNA follows: TGTGCCAGCAGTGAAGTACAGGGACCTGTTGGGGGTCAGCCCCAGCATTTT. Filled out from reference TRBV2 and TRBJ1-5, the complete variable domain reads EPEVTQTPSHQVTQMGQEVILRCVPISNHLYFYWYRQILGQKVEFLVSFYNNEISEKSEIFDDQFSVERPDGSNFTLKIRSTKLEDSAMYFCASSEVQGPVGGQPQHFGDGTRLSIL.

This clone appeared many times. This chain joins TRBV5-4 and TRBJ1-4; no clear D. Trimming stripped 4 bases from V and 7 bases from J, with 14 bases between. Germline lookup yields CDR1 SGHNT and CDR2 YYREEE (reference sequence). CDR3 length: 14 amino acids. CDR3 residues: CASSVEVGFEKLFF. The CDR3, as DNA: TGTGCCAGCAGCGTGGAGGTGGGGTTTGAAAAACTGTTTTTT.

CDR3 coding DNA: TGTGCCAGCAGTGAAACTCCTAACAATCAGCCCCAGCATTTT. This encodes CASSETPNNQPQHF. The chain links TRBV6-1 to TRBJ1-5; D unresolved. The CDR3 extends over 14 amino acids. Germline V lookup: CDR1 MNHNS, CDR2 SASEGT. The V end was cut by 2 bases, the J end by 3 bases, with 8 bases between.

This clone appeared a few times. The rearrangement joins TRBV2 to TRBJ1-2; D ambiguous. Germline assignment: CDR1 SNHLY and CDR2 FYNNEI. The CDR3 totals 13 residues. Deletions cut 3 bases from V and 7 bases from J, with 12 bases between. The CDR3 spells CASSEWTGGGYTF. The CDR3 DNA sequence: TGTGCCAGCAGTGAGTGGACTGGTGGTGGCTACACCTTC. The full variable domain, completed using reference TRBV2 and TRBJ1-2, is EPEVTQTPSHQVTQMGQEVILRCVPISNHLYFYWYRQILGQKVEFLVSFYNNEISEKSEIFDDQFSVERPDGSNFTLKIRSTKLEDSAMYFCASSEWTGGGYTFGSGTRLTVV.

This chain joins TRBV19 and TRBJ1-2; weak D call: TRBD1 (5 bases). V dropped 8 bases and J dropped 2 bases, with 12 bases sitting between them. Germline V gene data show CDR1 as LNHDA and CDR2 as SQIVND (reference sequence). The CDR3 consists of 13 residues. The CDR3 DNA follows: TGTGCCAGTGGCCGCGACAGAAACTATGGCTACACCTTC. As protein: CASGRDRNYGYTF.

This chain connects TRBV6-6 to TRBJ2-1; 11 bases match TRBD2. The trim removed 6 bases at V and 4 bases at J, leaving 5 bases unmatched. Germline-derived CDR1 and CDR2 are MNHNY and SVGAGI (reference sequence). The CDR3 covers 15 residues. This CDR3 is CASSPGLAAYNEQFF. DNA for the CDR3: TGTGCCAGCAGCCCGGGACTAGCGGCTTACAATGAGCAGTTCTTC.

This clone was recorded a few times. The chain is built from TRBV6-4 and TRBJ1-1; D is perhaps TRBD1 (5 bases). CDR1 and CDR2 (germline): MRHNA, SNTAGT. This CDR3 region has 15 residues. V lost 0 bases, J lost 4 bases, and 12 bases lay in between. CDR3 nucleotides: TGTGCCAGCAGTGACTCTCCGGGGCAGGGCACTGAAGCTTTCTTT. This sequence encodes CASSDSPGQGTEAFF.